This passage covers 32 T cell receptor beta chains from one sample sequenced in a study of T cell changes during pregnancy in multiple sclerosis. Sequenced by immunoSEQ multiplex PCR; TCRdb stores in-frame clones only, minus some. This sample yields tens of thousands of clones, of which more than 80% are seen a single time; around 0.9% belongs to the top ten. Here the sequenced sample was peripheral blood, taken in the first trimester of pregnancy. The receptors shown here come from a female donor in good health, enrolled as a control in a pregnancy study.

The gene calls are TRBV6-1 and TRBJ2-3; a weak D match, TRBD2 (6 bases). V gave up 0 bases and J gave up 10 bases, with 17 bases separating them. Per germline, CDR1 MNHNS and CDR2 SASEGT. The CDR3 is 15 amino acids. This CDR3 is CASSEALLGGPPQYF. As DNA, the CDR3 is TGTGCCAGCAGTGAAGCGCTTCTGGGAGGTCCTCCGCAGTATTTT.

The rearrangement uses TRBV7-6 and TRBJ2-3; 9 nucleotides agree with TRBD1. Losses at the gene ends were 2 bases for V and 5 bases for J; bases not matched to a gene: 8. The CDR3 length is 16 residues. CDR1 is SGHVS, CDR2 FNYEAQ, per germline. The CDR3 spells CASSLTTGGGGDTQYF. The CDR3 DNA reads TGTGCCAGCAGCTTAACGACAGGGGGAGGTGGAGATACGCAGTATTTT.

This chain uses TRBV5-4 with TRBJ1-2; D remains ambiguous. This CDR3 has 17 residues. Trimming shortened V by 1 base and J by 2 bases, and 18 bases separated the two germline ends. CDR1 SGHNT and CDR2 YYREEE come from the germline V gene (reference sequence). As DNA, the CDR3 is TGTGCCAGCAGCTTGAGTGGAATGAGGAGGCTAAACTATGGCTACACCTTC. It codes for CASSLSGMRRLNYGYTF. Using reference TRBV5-4 and TRBJ1-2 for the parts outside the CDR3, the full variable domain is ETGVTQSPTHLIKTRGQQVTLRCSSQSGHNTVSWYQQALGQGPQFIFQYYREEENGRGNFPPRFSGLQFPNYSSELNVNALELDDSALYLCASSLSGMRRLNYGYTFGSGTRLTVV.

The V and J genes are TRBV7-2 and TRBJ1-6; a weak D match, TRBD1 (6 bases). Trimming removed 4 bases from V and 5 bases from J, with 18 bases in between. The CDR3 contains 17 residues. Germline V gene data show CDR1 as SGHTA and CDR2 as FQGNSA. For the CDR3, the DNA is TGTGCCAGCAGCTCCCTACAGGGACCATACAATAATTCACCCCTCCACTTT. Protein sequence: CASSSLQGPYNNSPLHF.

This clone appeared once. V usage is TRBV13 and J usage is TRBJ2-7; D unresolved. V was cut by 2 bases and J by 0 bases, with 8 bases left in between. Germline V lookup: CDR1 PRHDT, CDR2 FYEKMQ (reference sequence). This CDR3 region has 14 residues. The DNA for the CDR3 is TGTGCCAGCAGCTTACGTCGGGTCTCCTACGAGCAGTACTTC. Encoded protein: CASSLRRVSYEQYF.

The chain recombines TRBV6-6 with TRBJ1-1; TRBD1 matches at 8 bases. Germline values: CDR1 MNHNY, CDR2 SVGAGI (reference sequence). The V and J ends lost 5 bases and 2 bases, in that order; junction bases with no gene match: 7. The CDR3 is made up of 15 amino acids. The CDR3 spells CASSQNDRGNTEAFF. The CDR3 DNA follows: TGTGCCAGCAGTCAAAACGACAGGGGTAACACTGAAGCTTTCTTT.

This chain uses TRBV28 with TRBJ2-5, with TRBD1 identical over 8 bases. After removal of 8 bases from V and 2 bases from J, the junction contained 10 bases not matched to a gene. CDR1 is MDHEN, CDR2 SYDVKM, per germline. The CDR3 consists of 15 residues. The CDR3 DNA reads TGTGCCAGCGCGAGAACAGGGGGTAGGCAAGAGACCCAGTACTTC. Protein sequence: CASARTGGRQETQYF. Full variable domain (rest looked up from reference TRBV28 and TRBJ2-5): DVKVTQSSRYLVKRTGEKVFLECVQDMDHENMFWYRQDPGLGLRLIYFSYDVKMKEKGDIPEGYSVSREKKERFSLILESASTNQTSMYLCASARTGGRQETQYFGPGTRLLVL.

This clone was seen once. This chain links TRBV5-1 with TRBJ1-3; D is ambiguous. Looked up from germline, CDR1 is SGHRS and CDR2 is YFSETQ. Trimming cost V 1 base and J 0 bases, with 11 bases left between them. This CDR3 contains 16 residues. The CDR3 DNA is TGCGCCAGCAGCTTGCCAGGCTCTCTCTCTGGAAACACCATATATTTT. Protein: CASSLPGSLSGNTIYF.

The chain is built from TRBV4-2 and TRBJ1-1; 7 bases match TRBD1. Germline V gene sequence: CDR1 LGHNA, CDR2 YNFKEQ. The CDR3 is 14 residues long. V trimming: 3 bases; J trimming: 3 bases; junction bases outside the gene matches: 4. CDR3: CASSHRQGDTEAFF. Here the CDR3 DNA reads TGTGCCAGCAGCCATAGACAGGGCGACACTGAAGCTTTCTTT.

The DNA of the CDR3 is TGTGCCAGCTCACCAGGGTCGGGATCGAATCAGCCCCAGCATTTT. Protein product: CASSPGSGSNQPQHF. The V and J genes are TRBV18 and TRBJ1-5, with D uncertain. The CDR3 extends over 15 amino acids. Trimming removed 2 bases from V and 4 bases from J, with 12 bases in between. The germline V gene has CDR1 KGHSH and CDR2 LQKENI.

The chain is built from TRBV5-6 and TRBJ1-5, with D possibly being TRBD1 (6 bases). This CDR3 region has 16 residues. V was pared by 1 base and J by 0 bases, with 11 bases between. The germline V gene encodes CDR1 SGHDT and CDR2 YYEEEE. CDR3: CASSLYSGDSNQPQHF. Here the CDR3 DNA reads TGTGCCAGCAGCTTGTATTCAGGGGATAGCAATCAGCCCCAGCATTTT.

The rearrangement uses TRBV7-2 and TRBJ2-1; TRBD2 matches at 16 bases. V shed 5 bases, J shed 1 base, and the junction held 5 bases outside the gene matches. Per the germline V gene, CDR1 is SGHTA and CDR2 is FQGNSA. The CDR3 is 18 residues long. The CDR3 sequence: CASSPSGLAGGSYNEQFF. DNA for the CDR3: TGTGCCAGCAGCCCGTCGGGACTAGCGGGGGGGTCCTACAATGAGCAGTTCTTC.

This rearrangement joins TRBV6-5 to TRBJ1-4, with D perhaps TRBD1 (5 bases). There are 14 residues in the CDR3. In germline, CDR1 is MNHEY, CDR2 SVGAGI. V lost 3 bases and J lost 5, with 10 bases in between. This CDR3 is CASSYKGPNEKLFF. CDR3 in DNA: TGTGCCAGCAGTTATAAGGGGCCGAATGAAAAACTGTTTTTT.

This clone was seen only a few times. V is TRBV2 and J is TRBJ1-1; no clear D. The germline gives CDR1 SNHLY, CDR2 FYNNEI. V was cut by 3 bases and J by 1 base, with 6 bases left in between. CDR3 length: 13 amino acids. The DNA of the CDR3 is TGTGCCAGCAGTGACGATAGGAACACTGAAGCTTTCTTT. This translates into CASSDDRNTEAFF.

This clone was picked up one time. The same CDR3 arises from other DNA sequences in this sample as well. The gene calls are TRBV30 and TRBJ2-7, with TRBD1 matching 7 bases. V trimming: 3 bases; J trimming: 1 base; junction bases outside the gene matches: 6. Germline lookup yields CDR1 GTSNPN and CDR2 SVGIG (reference sequence). The CDR3 is 14 amino acids. In nucleotides, the CDR3 is TGTGCCTGGAGCCCTGACAGGGTTTCCTACGAGCAGTACTTC. Protein: CAWSPDRVSYEQYF.

About this clone: One end of the junction does not line up with germline, which may come from a read error. This chain joins TRBV12-5 and TRBJ1-2, with 7 bases lining up with TRBD1. CDR1 and CDR2 from the germline V gene are LGHNT and FRNRAP. CDR3 size: 13 residues. CDR3 amino acids: CASGPTGIGSPSF. The CDR3 bases are TGTGCTAGTGGCCCGACAGGGATCGGATCCCCCTCTTTC. Full variable domain (outside the CDR3, taken from reference TRBV12-5 and TRBJ1-2): DARVTQTPRHKVTEMGQEVTMRCQPILGHNTVFWYRQTMMQGLELLAYFRNRAPLDDSGMPKDRFSAEMPDATLATLKIQPSEPRDSAVYFCASGPTGIGSPSFGSGTRLTVV.

Worth noting for this clone: At the DNA level, this CDR3 is encoded by other sequences in the same sample as well. CDR3 bases: TGTGCCAGCAGTTACTCGAACAGGGGACCTTACAATGAGCAGTTCTTC. Translation gives CASSYSNRGPYNEQFF. The chain uses TRBV6-5 and TRBJ2-1, with 7 nucleotides matching TRBD1. The CDR3 sequence is 16 residues long. V was clipped by 0 bases and J by 4 bases; unmatched bases: 6. CDR1 is MNHEY, CDR2 SVGAGI, per germline.

This rearrangement joins TRBV19 to TRBJ2-7, with 10 bases identical to TRBD2. CDR3 length: 15 amino acids. Looked up from germline, CDR1 is LNHDA and CDR2 is SQIVND (reference sequence). V lost 7 bases to trimming and J lost 7 bases; unmatched junction nucleotides: 13. The CDR3 nucleotides read TGTGCCAGTATCCCCCCTGTACTAGCGGGATTGGAGCAGTACTTC. Protein product: CASIPPVLAGLEQYF.

The genes are TRBV7-8 and TRBJ2-7; 7 positions agree with TRBD1. The junction had 10 bases not matched to a gene; V was cut back by 1 base and J by 7 bases. There are 15 residues in the CDR3. Germline V gene sequence: CDR1 SGHVS, CDR2 FQNEAQ. The CDR3 loop reads CASSLDPGTAKEQYF. For the CDR3, the DNA is TGTGCCAGCAGCTTAGATCCCGGGACAGCGAAAGAGCAGTACTTC.

This clone was counted a single time. The V call is TRBV5-1, the J call TRBJ2-7, with 10 bases that match TRBD1. The V gene end was trimmed by 4 bases and the J gene end by 6 bases; junction bases not matched to a gene: 7. The length of the CDR3 is 14 residues. Germline lookup yields CDR1 SGHRS and CDR2 YFSETQ. In nucleotides, the CDR3 is TGCGCCAGCAGCATCCGGGACAGGGGAGGCGAGCAGTACTTC. Protein sequence: CASSIRDRGGEQYF.

The chain joins TRBV6-6 to TRBJ1-5, with 9 bases aligning to TRBD1. V trimming: 4 bases; J trimming: 3 bases; junction bases outside the gene matches: 7. CDR3 size: 16 residues. Germline V CDR1 and CDR2: MNHNY, SVGAGI (reference sequence). The chain's CDR3 is CASSSPRDRVNQPQHF. CDR3 DNA sequence: TGTGCCAGCAGTTCCCCCCGGGACAGGGTCAATCAGCCCCAGCATTTT.

The chain carries TRBV27 and TRBJ2-4; 10 bases line up with TRBD1. CDR3 length: 15 residues. Looked up from germline, CDR1 is MNHEY and CDR2 is SMNVEV (reference sequence). Trimming took 3 bases from V and 7 from J; bases not matched to a gene: 6. The CDR3 DNA reads as TGTGCCAGCAGTTTCCAGCGGACAGGGGGGAACATTCAGTACTTC. The encoded protein is CASSFQRTGGNIQYF.

The rearrangement joins TRBV19 to TRBJ2-7, with 9 nucleotides matching TRBD1. The junction had 8 bases not matched to a gene; V was cut back by 4 bases and J by 4 bases. The germline CDR1 and CDR2 sequences are LNHDA and SQIVND (reference sequence). The CDR3 extends over 15 amino acids. In DNA, the CDR3 is TGTGCCAGTAGTAACGACAGGGGGGGGGATTACGAGCAGTACTTC. Its translation is CASSNDRGGDYEQYF.

This chain joins TRBV14 and TRBJ2-1; 16 bases are a match to TRBD2. Trimming took 4 bases from V and 8 from J; bases not matched to a gene: 5. Looked up from germline, CDR1 is SGHDN and CDR2 is FVKESK. The CDR3 length is 16 residues. The CDR3 loop reads CASSPGTSGGVDEQFF. The CDR3 DNA sequence: TGTGCCAGCAGCCCTGGGACTAGCGGGGGGGTCGATGAGCAGTTCTTC.

In nucleotides, the CDR3 is TGTGCCAGCAGCTTTTCATCGGGACTAGATGGCTACACCTTC. This sequence encodes CASSFSSGLDGYTF. This chain uses TRBV7-2 with TRBJ1-2, with D possibly matching TRBD1 (5 bases). V gave up 3 bases and J gave up 6 bases, with 14 bases separating them. Germline CDR1 and CDR2: SGHTA and FQGNSA. The CDR3 extends over 14 amino acids.

The chain joins TRBV4-1 to TRBJ2-1; the match to TRBD1 covers 7 bases. Germline CDR1 and CDR2: MGHRA and YSYEKL. This CDR3 is 15 amino acids long. Germline trimming cut 0 bases from V and 10 bases from J; bases unmatched to any gene: 9. Written as DNA, the CDR3 is TGCGCCAGCAGCCAAGATAGGGGGCAAACGGGGGAGCAGTTCTTC. Its protein product is CASSQDRGQTGEQFF.

The chain recombines TRBV27 with TRBJ2-1, with D uncertain. Germline CDR1 is MNHEY and CDR2 is SMNVEV (reference sequence). The CDR3 spans 11 residues. The V end lost 6 bases, the J end lost 8 bases, and 8 bases lay between the germline ends. The CDR3: CASSLGHEQFF. The CDR3 DNA follows: TGTGCCAGCAGCCTAGGCCATGAGCAGTTCTTC.

The J gene is TRBJ2-3, the V gene TRBV18; TRBD2 might be the D (5 bases). Germline V gene lookup returns CDR1 KGHSH and CDR2 LQKENI. V was shortened by 3 bases and J by 5 bases, with 15 bases between the two germline ends. The CDR3 sequence is 15 residues long. CDR3 sequence reads: CASSPSTRRGDTQYF. CDR3 in DNA: TGTGCCAGCTCACCCTCGACCCGCCGGGGAGATACGCAGTATTTT. The full variable domain, in which reference TRBV18 and TRBJ2-3 provide the parts outside the CDR3, is NAGVMQNPRHLVRRRGQEARLRCSPMKGHSHVYWYRQLPEEGLKFMVYLQKENIIDESGMPKERFSAEFPKEGPSILRIQQVVRGDSAAYFCASSPSTRRGDTQYFGPGTRLTVL.

The chain couples TRBV5-1 to TRBJ1-5; tentatively, D is TRBD1 (6 bases). The germline V and J ends were trimmed by 1 base and 3 bases, with 11 bases remaining between them. CDR3 length: 15 amino acids. Looked up from germline, CDR1 is SGHRS and CDR2 is YFSETQ. The CDR3 sequence: CASSLSAGANQPQHF. CDR3 nucleotide sequence: TGCGCCAGCAGCTTGTCGGCAGGGGCCAATCAGCCCCAGCATTTT.

V gene TRBV6-6 combines with J gene TRBJ2-2; D gene unclear. The CDR3 sequence is 12 residues long. Germline values: CDR1 MNHNY, CDR2 SVGAGI (reference sequence). V was cut by 6 bases and J by 0 bases, with 2 bases left in between. The CDR3 loop is CASSTNTGELFF. The CDR3 DNA reads as TGTGCCAGCAGCACGAACACCGGGGAGCTGTTTTTT.

The V and J genes are TRBV5-8 and TRBJ1-4; D call uncertain. V was shortened by 4 bases and J by 7 bases, with 17 bases between the two germline ends. The germline CDR1 and CDR2 sequences are SGHTS and YDEGEE. The CDR3 is 15 amino acids. This CDR3 is CASSLGYSFGEKLFF. CDR3 coding DNA: TGTGCCAGCAGCCTGGGCTACAGCTTTGGTGAAAAACTGTTTTTT.

This clone appeared once. Here the CDR3 reads CASSLPQVRYGYTF. CDR3 nucleotides: TGTGCCAGCAGCTTGCCGCAGGTACGCTATGGCTACACCTTC. The V gene is TRBV5-6, the J gene TRBJ1-2; D is undetermined. The V gene lost 1 base and the J gene lost 4 bases, with 11 bases spanning the gap. The CDR3 is 14 amino acids. From germline, CDR1 is SGHDT and CDR2 YYEEEE.